Listed below are T cell receptor beta chains from one sample, sequenced in a study of blood T cell repertoires in COVID-19. TCRdb keeps only in-frame clones here, not all; method: immunoSEQ multiplex PCR. The sample holds more than 120,000 clones; around nine tenths are singletons and the top ten take around 8.6%. Sequenced: peripheral blood. The receptor set was obtained from a woman between 50 and 59 years old with active or convalescent COVID-19. Both conserved end residues are part of each CDR3. D genes are given only for firm matches. Expanded clones get a size class; other rows say once, few or many, or leave the size out.

cdr3_nt: TGTGCCAGCAGCTTAGGACAGGGGATCCGGGGGCCCCAGCATTTT
cdr3_aa: CASSLGQGIRGPQHF
d_call: TRBD1
j_call: TRBJ1-5
v_call: TRBV7-2
cdr3_length: 15
clone_size: .

cdr3_nt: TGTGCCAGCAGCCCAGGGGGGACTAGTAGTATCACAGATACGCAGTATTTT
cdr3_aa: CASSPGGTSSITDTQYF
d_call: .
j_call: TRBJ2-3
v_call: TRBV7-9
cdr3_length: 17
clone_size: once

cdr3_nt: TGTGCCAGCACCTTGGCCCAGGGGAATCAGCCCCAGCATTTT
cdr3_aa: CASTLAQGNQPQHF
d_call: .
j_call: TRBJ1-5
v_call: TRBV6-6
cdr3_length: 14
clone_size: .

cdr3_nt: TGTGCCTGGAGTGTACTGTTTGGGCACATGAACACTGAAGCTTTCTTT
cdr3_aa: CAWSVLFGHMNTEAFF
d_call: .
j_call: TRBJ1-1
v_call: TRBV30
cdr3_length: 16
clone_size: few

cdr3_nt: TGTGCCAGCAGCTTGGACAGTTATGGCTACACCTTC
cdr3_aa: CASSLDSYGYTF
d_call: .
j_call: TRBJ1-2
v_call: TRBV5-4
cdr3_length: 12
clone_size: .

cdr3_nt: TGTGCCAGCAGCCGAGTGACTAGGAAATCCAAAAACATTCAGTACTTC
cdr3_aa: CASSRVTRKSKNIQYF
d_call: .
j_call: TRBJ2-4
v_call: TRBV3-1/TRBV3-2
cdr3_length: 16
clone_size: .

cdr3_nt: TGTGCCATCGTAGCGGTGGAGTCCCATGAGCAGTTCTTC
cdr3_aa: CAIVAVESHEQFF
d_call: .
j_call: TRBJ2-1
v_call: TRBV10-3
cdr3_length: 13
clone_size: .

cdr3_nt: TGTGCCAGCCGTCAACCGGGACAGGGCGCCTATGGCTACACCTTC
cdr3_aa: CASRQPGQGAYGYTF
d_call: TRBD1
j_call: TRBJ1-2
v_call: TRBV2
cdr3_length: 15
clone_size: .

cdr3_nt: TGTGCCAGCAGCTCCACCGGGACAACTGGAAACACCATATATTTT
cdr3_aa: CASSSTGTTGNTIYF
d_call: .
j_call: TRBJ1-3
v_call: TRBV7-3
cdr3_length: 15
clone_size: .

cdr3_nt: TGTGCCAGCATGGAGAGAAACTATGGCTACACCTTC
cdr3_aa: CASMERNYGYTF
d_call: .
j_call: TRBJ1-2
v_call: TRBV28
cdr3_length: 12
clone_size: .